This T cell receptor beta chain was sequenced during a study of blood T cell repertoires in COVID-19. As originally analysed: Amplified reference gene primers provided the basis for estimating nucleated cell counts. Method: immunoSEQ multiplex PCR; TCRdb's copy keeps in-frame clones and lacks some. The V and J calls and clone size come from that table; D and trimming were worked out from the DNA. The sample records fewer than 200,000 clones, 65% to 90% being singletons. Clinical histories supplied by participants themselves formed the basis of cohort assignment. Trimming removed 1 base from V and 2 bases from J, with 9 bases in between. The CDR3 length is 15 residues. CDR1 LNHNV and CDR2 YYDKDF come from the germline V gene (reference sequence). This clone was counted only a few times.

Sequenced sample: PBMCs or T cells enriched from blood (not recorded which). J is TRBJ1-3 and V is TRBV15, with D perhaps TRBD1 (6 bases). The source of this sequence is a man aged 45 to 65 who had recovered from COVID-19. The CDR3 coding sequence is TGTGCCACCAGCAGAGCCAGGGGTACTGGAAACACCATATATTTT. Protein product: CATSRARGTGNTIYF.